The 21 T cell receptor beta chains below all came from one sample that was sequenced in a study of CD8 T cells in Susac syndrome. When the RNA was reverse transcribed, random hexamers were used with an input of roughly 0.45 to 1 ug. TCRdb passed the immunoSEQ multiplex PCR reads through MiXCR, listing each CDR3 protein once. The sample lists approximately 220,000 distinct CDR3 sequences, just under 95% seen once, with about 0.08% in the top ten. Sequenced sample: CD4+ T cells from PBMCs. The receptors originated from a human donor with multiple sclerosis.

This chain's CDR3 is CASSLARVDQPQHF. The CDR3 DNA follows: TGTGCCAGCAGTTTAGCCAGGGTTGATCAGCCCCAGCATTTT. The chain has TRBV12-3 or TRBV12-4 and TRBJ1-5; a possible D gene is TRBD1 (5 bases). The germline V and J ends were trimmed by 0 bases and 5 bases, with 8 bases remaining between them. This CDR3 spans 14 amino acids.

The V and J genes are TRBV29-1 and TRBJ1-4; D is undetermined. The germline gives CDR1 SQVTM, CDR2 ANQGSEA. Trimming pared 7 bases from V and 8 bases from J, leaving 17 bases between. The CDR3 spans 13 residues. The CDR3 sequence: CSARQNVGEKLFF. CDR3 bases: TGCAGCGCTAGACAAAACGTAGGAGAAAAACTGTTTTTT.

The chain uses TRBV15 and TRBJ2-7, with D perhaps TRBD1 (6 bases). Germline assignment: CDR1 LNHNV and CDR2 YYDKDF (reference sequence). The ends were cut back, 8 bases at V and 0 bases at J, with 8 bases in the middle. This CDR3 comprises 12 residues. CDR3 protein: CATADSSYEQYF. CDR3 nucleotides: TGTGCCACCGCGGACAGCTCCTACGAGCAGTACTTC.

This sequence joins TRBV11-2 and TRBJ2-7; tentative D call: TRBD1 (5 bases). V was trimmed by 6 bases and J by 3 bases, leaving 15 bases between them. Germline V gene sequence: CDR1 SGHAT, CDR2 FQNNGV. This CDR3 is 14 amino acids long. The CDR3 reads CASSEPRGFYEQYF. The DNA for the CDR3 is TGTGCCAGCAGTGAGCCTAGGGGTTTCTACGAGCAGTACTTC.

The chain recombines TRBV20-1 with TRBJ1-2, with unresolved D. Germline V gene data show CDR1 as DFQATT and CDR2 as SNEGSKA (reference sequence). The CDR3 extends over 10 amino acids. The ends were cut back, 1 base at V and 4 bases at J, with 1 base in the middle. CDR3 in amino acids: CSARAYGYTF. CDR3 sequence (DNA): TGCAGTGCTAGAGCCTATGGCTACACCTTC.

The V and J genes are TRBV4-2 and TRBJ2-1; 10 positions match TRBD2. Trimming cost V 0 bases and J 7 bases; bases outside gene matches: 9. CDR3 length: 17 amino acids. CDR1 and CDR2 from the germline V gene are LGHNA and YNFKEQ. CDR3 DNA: TGTGCCAGCAGCCAAGAGGTTTTCCAGCGGGGGGGGAATGAGCAGTTCTTC. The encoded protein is CASSQEVFQRGGNEQFF.

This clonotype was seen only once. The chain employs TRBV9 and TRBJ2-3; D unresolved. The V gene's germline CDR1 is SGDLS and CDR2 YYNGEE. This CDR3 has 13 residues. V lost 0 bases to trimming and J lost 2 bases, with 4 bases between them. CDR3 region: CASSVGHTDTQYF. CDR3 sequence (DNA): TGTGCCAGCAGCGTAGGGCACACAGATACGCAGTATTTT.

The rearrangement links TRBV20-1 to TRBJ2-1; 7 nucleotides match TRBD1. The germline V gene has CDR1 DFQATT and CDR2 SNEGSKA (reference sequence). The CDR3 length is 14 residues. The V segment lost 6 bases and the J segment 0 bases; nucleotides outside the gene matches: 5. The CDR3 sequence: CSAPTGISYNEQFF. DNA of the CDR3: TGCAGTGCCCCGACAGGGATCTCCTACAATGAGCAGTTCTTC.

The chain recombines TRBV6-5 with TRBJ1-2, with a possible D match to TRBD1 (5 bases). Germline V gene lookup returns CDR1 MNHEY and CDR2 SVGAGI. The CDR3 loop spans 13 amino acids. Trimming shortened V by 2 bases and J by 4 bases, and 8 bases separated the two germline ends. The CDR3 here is CASSYHDSYGYTF. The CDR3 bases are TGTGCCAGCAGTTACCACGACAGCTATGGCTACACCTTC.

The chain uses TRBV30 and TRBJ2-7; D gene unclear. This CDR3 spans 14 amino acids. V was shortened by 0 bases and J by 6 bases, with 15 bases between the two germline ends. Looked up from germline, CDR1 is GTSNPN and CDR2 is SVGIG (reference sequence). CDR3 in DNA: TGTGCCTGGAGTGTACGTGGCTACCTAAGCGAGCAGTACTTC. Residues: CAWSVRGYLSEQYF.

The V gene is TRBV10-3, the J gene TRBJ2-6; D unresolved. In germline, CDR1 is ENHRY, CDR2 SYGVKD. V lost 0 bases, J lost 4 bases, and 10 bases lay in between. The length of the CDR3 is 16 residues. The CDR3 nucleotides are TGTGCCATCAGTGAGTCGCTCGGACCCGGGGCCAACGTCCTGACTTTC. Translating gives CAISESLGPGANVLTF.

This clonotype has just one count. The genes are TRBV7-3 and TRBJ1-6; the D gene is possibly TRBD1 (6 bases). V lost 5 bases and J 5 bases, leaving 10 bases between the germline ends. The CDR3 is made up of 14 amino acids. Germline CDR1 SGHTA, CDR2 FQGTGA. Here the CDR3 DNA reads TGTGCCAGCAGCGGAGGACAGAATAATTCACCCCTCCACTTT. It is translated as CASSGGQNNSPLHF.

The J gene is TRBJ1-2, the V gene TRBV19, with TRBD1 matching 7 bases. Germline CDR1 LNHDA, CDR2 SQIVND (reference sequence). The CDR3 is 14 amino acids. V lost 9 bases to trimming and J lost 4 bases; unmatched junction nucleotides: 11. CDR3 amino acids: CASVPGGQIYGYTF. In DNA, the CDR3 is TGTGCCAGCGTCCCAGGGGGACAGATCTATGGCTACACCTTC.

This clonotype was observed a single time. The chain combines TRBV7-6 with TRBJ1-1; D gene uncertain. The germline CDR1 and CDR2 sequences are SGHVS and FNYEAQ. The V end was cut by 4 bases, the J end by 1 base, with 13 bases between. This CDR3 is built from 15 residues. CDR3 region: CASSSSDRQNTEAFF. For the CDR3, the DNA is TGTGCCAGCAGCTCGTCGGACCGTCAGAACACTGAAGCTTTCTTT.

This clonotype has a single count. DNA for the CDR3: TGCAGCGTTGAAGATAAGGGCACATCCGAAGCTTTCTTT. Its translation: CSVEDKGTSEAFF. V and J are TRBV29-1 and TRBJ1-1, with D uncertain. In germline, CDR1 is SQVTM, CDR2 ANQGSEA. This CDR3 comprises 13 residues. Trimming left V 0 bases short and J 8 bases short, with 13 bases between. Full variable domain (missing parts from reference TRBV29-1 and TRBJ1-1): SAVISQKPSRDICQRGTSLTIQCQVDSQVTMMFWYRQQPGQSLTLIATANQGSEATYESGFVIDKFPISRPNLTFSTLTVSNMSPEDSSIYLCSVEDKGTSEAFFGQGTRLTVV.

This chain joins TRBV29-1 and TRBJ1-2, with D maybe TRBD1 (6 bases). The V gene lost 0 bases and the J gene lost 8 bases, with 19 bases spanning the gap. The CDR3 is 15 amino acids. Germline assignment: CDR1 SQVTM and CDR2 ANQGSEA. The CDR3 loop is CSVEDPGRGPYGYTF. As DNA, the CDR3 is TGCAGCGTTGAAGATCCTGGCAGGGGACCTTACGGCTACACCTTC. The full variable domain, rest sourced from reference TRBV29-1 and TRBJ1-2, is SAVISQKPSRDICQRGTSLTIQCQVDSQVTMMFWYRQQPGQSLTLIATANQGSEATYESGFVIDKFPISRPNLTFSTLTVSNMSPEDSSIYLCSVEDPGRGPYGYTFGSGTRLTVV.

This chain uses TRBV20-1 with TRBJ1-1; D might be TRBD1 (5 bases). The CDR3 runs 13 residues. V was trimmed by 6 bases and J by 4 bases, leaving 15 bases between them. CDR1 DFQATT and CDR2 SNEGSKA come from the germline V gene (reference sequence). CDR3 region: CSAPAYGGTEAFF. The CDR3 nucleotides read TGCAGTGCGCCCGCTTACGGGGGCACTGAAGCTTTCTTT.

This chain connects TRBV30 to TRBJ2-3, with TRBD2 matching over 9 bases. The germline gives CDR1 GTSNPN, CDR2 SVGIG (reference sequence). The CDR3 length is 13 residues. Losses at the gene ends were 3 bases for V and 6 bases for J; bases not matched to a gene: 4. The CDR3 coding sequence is TGTGCCTGGAGCCCTAGCGGGGCCGATACGCAGTATTTT. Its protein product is CAWSPSGADTQYF. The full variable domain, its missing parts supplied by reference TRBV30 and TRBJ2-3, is SQTIHQWPATLVQPVGSPLSLECTVEGTSNPNLYWYRQAAGRGLQLLFYSVGIGQISSEVPQNLSASRPQDRQFILSSKKLLLSDSGFYLCAWSPSGADTQYFGPGTRLTVL.

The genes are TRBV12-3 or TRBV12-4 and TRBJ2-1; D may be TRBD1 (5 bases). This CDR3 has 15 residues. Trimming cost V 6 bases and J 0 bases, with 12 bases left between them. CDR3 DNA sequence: TGTGCCAGCAGCGATACAGGTGGCTCCTACAATGAGCAGTTCTTC. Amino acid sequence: CASSDTGGSYNEQFF.

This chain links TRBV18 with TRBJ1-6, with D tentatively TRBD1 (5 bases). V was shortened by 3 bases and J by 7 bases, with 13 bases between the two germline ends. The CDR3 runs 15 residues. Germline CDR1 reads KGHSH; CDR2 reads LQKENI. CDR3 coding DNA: TGTGCCAGCTCACCCGGTGGGGGAGGGAATTCACCCCTCCACTTT. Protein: CASSPGGGGNSPLHF. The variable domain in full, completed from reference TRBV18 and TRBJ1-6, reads NAGVMQNPRHLVRRRGQEARLRCSPMKGHSHVYWYRQLPEEGLKFMVYLQKENIIDESGMPKERFSAEFPKEGPSILRIQQVVRGDSAAYFCASSPGGGGNSPLHFGNGTRLTVT.

As DNA, the CDR3 is TGCAGCTCCGGCCGGGACAACACAGATACGCAGTATTTT. Protein product: CSSGRDNTDTQYF. The chain combines TRBV29-1 with TRBJ2-3; possibly TRBD1 for D (6 bases). CDR1 and CDR2 from the germline V gene are SQVTM and ANQGSEA. The V gene lost 8 bases and the J gene lost 2 bases, with 14 bases spanning the gap. The CDR3 contains 13 residues.